This is a list of T cell receptor beta chains from one sample in a study of vaccination and CD4 T cells after COVID-19. Their cognate antigens are unknown. Using its own MiXCR run on the PCR reads, TCRdb lists one record per CDR3 protein. The repertoire holds about 13,000 distinct CDR3 sequences, with under 55% as singletons. Sequencing was performed on CD4+ T cells from blood, cultured in vitro, taken after SARS-CoV-2 vaccination. Receptors were obtained from a human donor who had recovered from COVID-19. The CDR3 runs from the conserved cysteine through the conserved F or W. The order of the fields is V gene, D gene, CDR3 length, clone size, J gene, CDR3 DNA, CDR3 protein. The D gene is left open where the match is weak. Not every row has a clone size; where given, it reads once, few, many or a size class.

TRBV4-1,.,15,.,TRBJ1-1,TGCGCCACTCGCGCCGGCAAGGGGTTTGACACTGAAGCTTTCTTT,CATRAGKGFDTEAFF
TRBV20-1,.,13,few,TRBJ2-7,TGCAGTGCTAGAGAAAACCGGGACTACGAGCAGTACTTC,CSARENRDYEQYF
TRBV19,.,12,.,TRBJ2-7,TGTGCCAGTAGCGCTCTCCCTGGCGAGCAGTACTTC,CASSALPGEQYF
TRBV7-9,.,13,large,TRBJ1-4,TGTGCCAGCAGAAGGACAGTGGGTGAAAAACTGTTTTTT,CASRRTVGEKLFF
TRBV5-6,.,14,.,TRBJ1-1,TGTGCCAGCAGCTGGGGGAGGGGGGCCCGTGAAGCTTTCTTT,CASSWGRGAREAFF
TRBV29-1,TRBD1,13,.,TRBJ2-3,TGCAGCGTAAGACAGGGGGTCGCAGATACGCAGTATTTT,CSVRQGVADTQYF
TRBV10-3,.,13,.,TRBJ1-5,TGTGCCATCAGTGAGTTCCAATATCAGCCCCAGCATTTT,CAISEFQYQPQHF
TRBV4-2,.,16,.,TRBJ2-2,TGTGCCAGCAGCCAAGGAGGACCTGGGGCTTACGGGGAGCTGTTTTTT,CASSQGGPGAYGELFF
TRBV20-1,.,13,.,TRBJ2-7,TGCAGTGCTAGGAGGCAGGACTCCTACGAGCAGTACTTC,CSARRQDSYEQYF
TRBV20-1,.,15,.,TRBJ1-1,TGCAGTGCTAGTAAATCTGCGGGGGGGAACACTGAAGCTTTCTTT,CSASKSAGGNTEAFF
TRBV18,.,14,medium-sized,TRBJ1-4,TGTGCCAGCTCACCTCGTACAACGGATGAAAAACTGTTTTTT,CASSPRTTDEKLFF
TRBV7-2,TRBD2,18,.,TRBJ2-7,TGTGCCAGCAGGCTTAGTGGGCTTGAACTAGCGCGTACCTACGAGCAGTACTTC,CASRLSGLELARTYEQYF
TRBV20-1,.,12,.,TRBJ2-7,TGCAGTGCCCGGGCTAGTAGGGCCGAGCAGTACTTC,CSARASRAEQYF
TRBV28,TRBD2,13,.,TRBJ2-1,TGTGCCACCCGGACTAGCGGGACATATGAGCAGTTCTTC,CATRTSGTYEQFF
TRBV25-1,.,16,few,TRBJ1-6,TGTGCCAGCAGTGGGGGCACCGGGACTTCTAATTCACCCCTCCACTTT,CASSGGTGTSNSPLHF